The clone carrying this TCR beta chain was counted only a few times. Its specificity is unknown. One entry per CDR3 protein results from TCRdb running MiXCR on the 5' RACE reads. Of 500,000 to 650,000 distinct CDR3 sequences listed, roughly an eighth are singletons. The sample originates from a study of T cells after yellow fever vaccination. V was pared by 2 bases and J by 0 bases, with 8 bases of the junction left unmatched. The CDR3 is 18 amino acids. Findings and caveats of the study: High-abundance clonotypes from the bulk population could contaminate FACS-sorted repertoires. Post-booster samples contained most primary-vaccination clones (approximately 95% CD4, about 85% CD8).

The chain is built from TRBV23-1 and TRBJ2-3; 10 nucleotides agree with TRBD2. TRBV23-1 is an open reading frame, and its role is uncertain. The sequence was collected from a man aged 25-40 years who received the YFV17D yellow fever vaccine. The sample was PBMCs, taken on the day of the yellow fever booster vaccination. For the CDR3, the DNA is TGCGCCAGCAGTCAACCGATACTAGCGGGGTTCAGCACAGATACGCAGTATTTT. Its protein product is CASSQPILAGFSTDTQYF.